This T cell receptor beta chain was sequenced during a study of beta chain features in type 1 diabetes (dated by TCRdb to the late 2010s). At the level of the whole study: Mean age, gender distribution, total cell number and subset yield did not differ between patients and healthy donors. A total of around 110,000,000 sorted cells were examined across all samples, and RNA yield correlated strongly with the number of cells per subset. In the study, TCRB repertoires of sorted circulating CD4+ T cell subsets from recently diagnosed type 1 diabetes patients were compared with those of matched healthy donors. Regulatory and stem cell-like memory subsets were isolated from only 8 patients and about 8 healthy donors, whereas naive and central memory subsets came from all 30 or so donors.

Results the study describes overall, beyond this receptor: Because cDNA was sequenced instead of genomic DNA, activated cells with high expression could be over-represented, although the groups did not differ in activation or CD3 levels. Type 1 diabetes patients showed a moderate but significant shortening of TCRB CDR3 length in all four CD4+ subsets. At VDJ recombination sites, patients with type 1 diabetes made fewer insertions and deleted more nucleotides, a pattern implying thymic rearrangement abnormalities. PCR might favor shorter templates, but patient and control samples were amplified and corrected together, so any skew would affect both groups equally. Naive, central memory and regulatory TCRB repertoires appeared to be more alike among patients than among healthy donors. Because small numbers of individuals were included in the HLA sub-analyses, any influence of HLA type on TCRB rearrangement was left unresolved.

The High Capacity cDNA Reverse Transcription Kit was used to reverse transcribe all of the isolated RNA, meaning that expressed TCRB transcripts were what got sequenced. Naive, central memory and regulatory T cell samples underwent deep immunoSEQ sequencing, averaging approximately 3.3 million total reads per sample. Sorted cells were lysed in RLT buffer and RNA was extracted with DNase-treated RNeasy Micro or Mini kits, depending on cell number. To prevent cross-contamination, every cell subset was processed on its own, while patient and healthy donor samples were processed together. TCRB sequences were amplified from cDNA with the immunoSEQ multiplex PCR, producing 87-bp fragments spanning the CDR3 region. The amplicons were sequenced using the Illumina HiSeq platform. The authors' analysis ran thus. Synthetic template baselines were used to correct PCR bias computationally, reads within Hamming distance 2 were collapsed together, and singletons that could not be merged were discarded. Reads were aligned to IMGT to assign V, D and J genes, CDR3 length, and insertions or deletions at six rearrangement sites. Within each subset, clonotype counts were normalized to sorted cell number, and only after that were true diversity and Gini coefficients computed with the tcR R package. The overlap coefficient, calculated on TCRB nucleotide sequences, was used to measure repertoire sharing. Out-of-frame TCRB sequences from naive cells were analyzed as a proxy for the pre-selection repertoire. TCRdb provides this immuneACCESS table in a form limited to in-frame rearrangements. Some clones are lacking; in checked studies, under half of them reflect an unresolved V gene, and why the rest are absent is not known. Clonal size and the V and J genes are those of that table, whereas D and trimming came from the DNA. The sample table holds 300,000 or so clones, of which roughly an eighth were seen once. The biggest ten clones account for roughly 0.018% of the sample.

Each donor gave one peripheral blood draw, approximately 100 mL on average, collected into heparinised tubes. A BD FACSAria II was used to sort naive, central memory, regulatory and stem cell-like memory CD4+ T cells with a panel that included CD45RO, CCR7, CD25, CD127, CD95 and CD27. A purity above 98% was achieved for all sorted populations. PBMCs were separated immediately by Lymphoprep density gradient centrifugation and were stained directly, without being cultured. So that batch effects would be minimized, each experiment stained and sorted samples in pairs, pairing one healthy donor with one patient. A word on this clone: Its cognate antigen has yet to be identified. No much larger clone is present one base from it, and per-base qualities are unavailable.

The specimen was naive CD4+ T cells from blood. The cell subset or site label for this specimen denotes: true naive CD4+ T cells. The receptor was derived from a man under 40 with type 1 diabetes.

The DNA sequence is as follows: TGTGCCATCAGTGGTGGATTCGGGGACAGGGGCAGCTCCGAGCAGTACTTC. It is translated as CAISGGFGDRGSSEQYF. Here the chain combines TRBV10-3 and TRBJ2-7; TRBD1 aligns with 10 central bases. Clipping removes 4 bases from V and 6 bases from J, with 15 as the unmatched junction base count. The CDR3 holds 17 amino acids from the cysteine to the phenylalanine. The only DNA kept is the CDR3, 51 bases in frame from the first base. CDR1 is given as ENHRY and CDR2 as SYGVKD, both from the germline V gene.